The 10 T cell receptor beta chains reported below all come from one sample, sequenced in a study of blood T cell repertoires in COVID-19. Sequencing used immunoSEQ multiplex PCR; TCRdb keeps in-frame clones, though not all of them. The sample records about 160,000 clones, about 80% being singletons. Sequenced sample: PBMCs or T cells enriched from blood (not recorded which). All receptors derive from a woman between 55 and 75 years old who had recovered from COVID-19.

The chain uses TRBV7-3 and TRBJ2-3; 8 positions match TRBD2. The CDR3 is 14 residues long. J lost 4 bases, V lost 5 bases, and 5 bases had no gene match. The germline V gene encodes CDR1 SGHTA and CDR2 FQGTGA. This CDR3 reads CASSPPGGADTQYF. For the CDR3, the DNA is TGTGCCAGCAGCCCTCCGGGGGGGGCAGATACGCAGTATTTT.

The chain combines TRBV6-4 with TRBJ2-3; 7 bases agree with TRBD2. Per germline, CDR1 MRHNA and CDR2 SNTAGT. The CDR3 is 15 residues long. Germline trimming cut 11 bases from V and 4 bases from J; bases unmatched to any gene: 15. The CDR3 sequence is CARGREAGRSDTQYF. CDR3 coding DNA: TGTGCCCGAGGAAGGGAAGCGGGGAGGTCAGATACGCAGTATTTT.

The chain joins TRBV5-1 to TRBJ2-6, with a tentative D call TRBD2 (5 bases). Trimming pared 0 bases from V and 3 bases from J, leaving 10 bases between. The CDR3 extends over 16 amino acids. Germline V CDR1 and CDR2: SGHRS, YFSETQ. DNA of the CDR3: TGCGCCAGCAGCTTGGGGCTAGCCGATGGGGCCAACGTCCTGACTTTC. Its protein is CASSLGLADGANVLTF.

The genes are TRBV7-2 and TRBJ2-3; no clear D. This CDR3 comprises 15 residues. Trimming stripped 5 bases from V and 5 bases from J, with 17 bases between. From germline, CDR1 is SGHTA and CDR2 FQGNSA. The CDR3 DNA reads TGTGCCAGCAGCCTAGGGCTAGTTGATATAGATACGCAGTATTTT. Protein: CASSLGLVDIDTQYF.

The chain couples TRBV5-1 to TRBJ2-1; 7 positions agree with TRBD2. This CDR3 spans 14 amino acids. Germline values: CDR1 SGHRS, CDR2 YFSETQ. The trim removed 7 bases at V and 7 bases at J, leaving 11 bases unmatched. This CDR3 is CASSKSAGNNEQFF. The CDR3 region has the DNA TGCGCCAGCTCTAAATCAGCGGGGAATAATGAGCAGTTCTTC.

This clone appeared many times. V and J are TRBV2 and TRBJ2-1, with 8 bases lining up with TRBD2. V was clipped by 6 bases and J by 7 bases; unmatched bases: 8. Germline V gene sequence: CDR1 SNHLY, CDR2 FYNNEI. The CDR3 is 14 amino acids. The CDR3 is CASSAGLVRNEQFF. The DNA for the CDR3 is TGTGCCAGCAGCGCGGGACTAGTGCGAAATGAGCAGTTCTTC.

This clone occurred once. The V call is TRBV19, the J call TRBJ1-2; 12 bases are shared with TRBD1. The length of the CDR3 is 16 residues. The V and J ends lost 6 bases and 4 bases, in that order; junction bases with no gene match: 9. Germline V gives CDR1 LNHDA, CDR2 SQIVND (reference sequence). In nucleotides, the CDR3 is TGTGCCAGTAGGTTAACCGGGACAGGGGGCTCCTATGGCTACACCTTC. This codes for CASRLTGTGGSYGYTF.

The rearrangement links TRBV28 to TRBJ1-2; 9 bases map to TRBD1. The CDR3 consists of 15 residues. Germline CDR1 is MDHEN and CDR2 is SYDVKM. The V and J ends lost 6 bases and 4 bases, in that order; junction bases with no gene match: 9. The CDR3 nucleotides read TGTGCCAGCAGCCGACAGGGGGACCCCTTCTATGGCTACACCTTC. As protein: CASSRQGDPFYGYTF.

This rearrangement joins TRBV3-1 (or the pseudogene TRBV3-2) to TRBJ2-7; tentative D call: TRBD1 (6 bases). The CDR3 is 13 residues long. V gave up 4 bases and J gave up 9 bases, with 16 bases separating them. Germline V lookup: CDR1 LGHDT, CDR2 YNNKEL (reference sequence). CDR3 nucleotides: TGTGCCAGCAGCCGCCAGAATGTGGACAGGCAGTACTTC. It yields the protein CASSRQNVDRQYF.

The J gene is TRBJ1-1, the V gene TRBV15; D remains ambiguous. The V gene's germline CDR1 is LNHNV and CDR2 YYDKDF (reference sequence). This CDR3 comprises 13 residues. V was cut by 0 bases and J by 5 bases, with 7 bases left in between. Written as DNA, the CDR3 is TGTGCCACCAGCAGAGATGCGGGGACTGAAGCTTTCTTT. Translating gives CATSRDAGTEAFF.